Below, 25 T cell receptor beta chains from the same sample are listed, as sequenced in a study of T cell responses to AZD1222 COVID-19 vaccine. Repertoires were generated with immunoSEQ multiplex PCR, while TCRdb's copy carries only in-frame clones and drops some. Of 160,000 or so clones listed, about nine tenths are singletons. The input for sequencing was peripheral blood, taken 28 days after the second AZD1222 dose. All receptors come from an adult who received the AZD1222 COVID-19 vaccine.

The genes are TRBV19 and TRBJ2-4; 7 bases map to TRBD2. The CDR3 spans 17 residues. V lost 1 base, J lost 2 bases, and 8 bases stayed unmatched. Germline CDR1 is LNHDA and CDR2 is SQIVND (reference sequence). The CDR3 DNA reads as TGTGCCAGTAGTATAGGGGGGGGAGAGGAGACCAAAAACATTCAGTACTTC. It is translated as CASSIGGGEETKNIQYF.

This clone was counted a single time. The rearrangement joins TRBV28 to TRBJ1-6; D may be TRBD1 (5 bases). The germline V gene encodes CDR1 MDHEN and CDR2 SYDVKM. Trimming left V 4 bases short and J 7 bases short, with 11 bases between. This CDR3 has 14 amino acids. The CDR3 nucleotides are TGTGCCAGCAGTTGGGGGGGAGACAATTCACCCCTCCACTTT. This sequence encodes CASSWGGDNSPLHF. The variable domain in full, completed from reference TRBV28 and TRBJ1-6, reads DVKVTQSSRYLVKRTGEKVFLECVQDMDHENMFWYRQDPGLGLRLIYFSYDVKMKEKGDIPEGYSVSREKKERFSLILESASTNQTSMYLCASSWGGDNSPLHFGNGTRLTVT.

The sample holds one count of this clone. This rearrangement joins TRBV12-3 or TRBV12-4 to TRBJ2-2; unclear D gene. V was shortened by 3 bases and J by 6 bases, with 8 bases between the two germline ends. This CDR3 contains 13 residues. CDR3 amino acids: CASSFMNPGELFF. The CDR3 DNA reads TGTGCCAGCAGTTTTATGAATCCCGGGGAGCTGTTTTTT.

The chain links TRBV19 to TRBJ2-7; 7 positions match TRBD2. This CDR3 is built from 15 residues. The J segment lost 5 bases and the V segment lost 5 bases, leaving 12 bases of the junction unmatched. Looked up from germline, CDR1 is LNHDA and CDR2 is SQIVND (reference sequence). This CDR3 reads CASSLTSYTYNEQYF. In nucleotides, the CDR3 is TGTGCCAGTAGTCTGACTAGCTACACCTATAACGAGCAGTACTTC.

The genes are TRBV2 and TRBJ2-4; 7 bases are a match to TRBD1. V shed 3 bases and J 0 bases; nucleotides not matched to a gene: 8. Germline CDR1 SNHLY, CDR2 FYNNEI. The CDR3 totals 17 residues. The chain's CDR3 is CASSDATGLLAKNIQYF. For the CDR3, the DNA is TGTGCCAGCAGTGACGCGACAGGGCTATTAGCCAAAAACATTCAGTACTTC.

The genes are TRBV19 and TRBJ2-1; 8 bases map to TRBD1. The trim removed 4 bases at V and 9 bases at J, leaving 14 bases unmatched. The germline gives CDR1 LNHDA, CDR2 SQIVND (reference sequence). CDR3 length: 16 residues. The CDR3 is CASSTLTGGGIFEQFF. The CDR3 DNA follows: TGTGCCAGTAGTACCCTAACAGGGGGAGGTATATTTGAGCAGTTCTTC.

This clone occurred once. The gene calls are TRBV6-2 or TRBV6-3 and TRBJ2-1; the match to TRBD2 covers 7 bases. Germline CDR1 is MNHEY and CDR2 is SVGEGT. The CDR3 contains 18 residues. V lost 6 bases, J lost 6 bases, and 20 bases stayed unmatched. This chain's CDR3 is CASSRSLRGRGVSNEQFF. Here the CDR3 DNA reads TGTGCCAGCAGCCGTTCCCTTCGCGGGAGAGGGGTCAGCAATGAGCAGTTCTTC.

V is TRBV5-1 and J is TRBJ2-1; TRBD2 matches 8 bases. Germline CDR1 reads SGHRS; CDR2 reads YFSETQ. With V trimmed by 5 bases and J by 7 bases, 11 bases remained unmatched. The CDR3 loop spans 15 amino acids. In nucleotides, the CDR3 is TGCGCCAGCAGTCACTCGGGAGCGGGAGAGAATGAGCAGTTCTTC. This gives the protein CASSHSGAGENEQFF.

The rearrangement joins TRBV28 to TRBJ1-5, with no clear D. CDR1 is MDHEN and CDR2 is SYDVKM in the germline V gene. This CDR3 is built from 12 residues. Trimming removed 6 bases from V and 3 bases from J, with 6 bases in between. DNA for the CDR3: TGTGCCAGCAGAGGTAACAATCAGCCCCAGCATTTT. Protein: CASRGNNQPQHF.

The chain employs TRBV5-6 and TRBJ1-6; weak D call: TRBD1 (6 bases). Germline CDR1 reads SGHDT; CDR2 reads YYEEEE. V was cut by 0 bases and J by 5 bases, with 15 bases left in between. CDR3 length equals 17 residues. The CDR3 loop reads CASSLGGPGAHNSPLHF. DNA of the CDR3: TGTGCCAGCAGCTTGGGCGGTCCGGGGGCCCATAATTCACCCCTCCACTTT.

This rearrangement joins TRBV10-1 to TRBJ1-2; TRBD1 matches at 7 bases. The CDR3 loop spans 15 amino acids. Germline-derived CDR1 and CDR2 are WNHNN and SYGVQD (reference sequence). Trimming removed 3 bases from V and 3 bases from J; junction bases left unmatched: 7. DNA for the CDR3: TGCGCCAGCAGTGATTACAGGGGAGGAGACTATGGCTACACCTTC. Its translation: CASSDYRGGDYGYTF.

The CDR3 DNA follows: TGCAGTGCTGAACATCAGGGATCCGCTTTCTTT. It is translated as CSAEHQGSAFF. The chain uses TRBV20-1 and TRBJ1-1; perhaps TRBD1 as D (5 bases). CDR1 DFQATT and CDR2 SNEGSKA come from the germline V gene (reference sequence). This CDR3 has 11 amino acids. Trimming stripped 5 bases from V and 11 bases from J, with 15 bases between.

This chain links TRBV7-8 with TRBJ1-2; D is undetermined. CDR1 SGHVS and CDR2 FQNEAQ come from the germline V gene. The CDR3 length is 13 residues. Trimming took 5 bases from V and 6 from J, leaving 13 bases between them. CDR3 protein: CASSLGEHHGYTF. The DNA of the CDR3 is TGTGCCAGCAGCCTCGGGGAGCATCATGGCTACACCTTC.

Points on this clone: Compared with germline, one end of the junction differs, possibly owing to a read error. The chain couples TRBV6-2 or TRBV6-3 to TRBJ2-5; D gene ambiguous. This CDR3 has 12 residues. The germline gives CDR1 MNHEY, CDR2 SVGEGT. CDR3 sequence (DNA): TGTGCCAGCAGTTCTCTGACCCCCGACATGGACTTC. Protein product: CASSSLTPDMDF.

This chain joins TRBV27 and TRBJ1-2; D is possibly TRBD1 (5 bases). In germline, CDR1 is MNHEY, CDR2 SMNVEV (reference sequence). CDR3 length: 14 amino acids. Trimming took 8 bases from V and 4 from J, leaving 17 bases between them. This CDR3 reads CASRQTPDSYGYTF. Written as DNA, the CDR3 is TGTGCCAGCCGCCAGACCCCAGACAGCTATGGCTACACCTTC.

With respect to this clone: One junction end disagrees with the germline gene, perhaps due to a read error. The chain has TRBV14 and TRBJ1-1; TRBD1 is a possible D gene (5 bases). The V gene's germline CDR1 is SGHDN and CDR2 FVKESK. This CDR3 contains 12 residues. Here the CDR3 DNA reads TGTGCCAGCAGCCTCCAAGCAGGGTTTATATACTTT. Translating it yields CASSLQAGFIYF.

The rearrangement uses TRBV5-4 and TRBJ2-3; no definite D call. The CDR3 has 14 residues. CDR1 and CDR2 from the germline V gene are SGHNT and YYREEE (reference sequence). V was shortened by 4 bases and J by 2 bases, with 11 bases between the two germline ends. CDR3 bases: TGTGCCAGCAGCCTCTTCAGCCTCACAGATACGCAGTATTTT. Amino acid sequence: CASSLFSLTDTQYF.

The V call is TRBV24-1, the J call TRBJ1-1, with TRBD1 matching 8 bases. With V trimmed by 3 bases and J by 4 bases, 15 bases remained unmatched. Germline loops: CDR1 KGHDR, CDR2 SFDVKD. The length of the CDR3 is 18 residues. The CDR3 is CATSDTGTGYSPSTEAFF. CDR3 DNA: TGTGCCACCAGTGATACCGGGACAGGATATTCTCCGAGCACTGAAGCTTTCTTT.

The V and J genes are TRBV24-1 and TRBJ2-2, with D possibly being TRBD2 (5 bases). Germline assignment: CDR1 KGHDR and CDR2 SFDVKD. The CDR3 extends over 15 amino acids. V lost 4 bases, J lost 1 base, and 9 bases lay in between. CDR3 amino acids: CATSEPGKNTGELFF. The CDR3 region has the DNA TGTGCCACCAGTGAACCCGGGAAGAACACCGGGGAGCTGTTTTTT.

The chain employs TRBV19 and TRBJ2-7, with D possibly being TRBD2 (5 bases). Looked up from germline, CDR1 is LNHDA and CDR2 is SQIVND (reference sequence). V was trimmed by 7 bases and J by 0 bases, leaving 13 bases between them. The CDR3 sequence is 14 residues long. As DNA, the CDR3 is TGTGCCAGTAAAGAGCGTAGCGACTCCTACGAGCAGTACTTC. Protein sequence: CASKERSDSYEQYF.

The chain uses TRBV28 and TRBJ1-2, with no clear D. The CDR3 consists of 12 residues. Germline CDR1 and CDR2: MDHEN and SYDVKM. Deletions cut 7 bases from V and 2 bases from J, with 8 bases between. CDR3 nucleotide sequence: TGTGCCAGCACGCCCTCCAACTATGGCTACACCTTC. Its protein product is CASTPSNYGYTF.

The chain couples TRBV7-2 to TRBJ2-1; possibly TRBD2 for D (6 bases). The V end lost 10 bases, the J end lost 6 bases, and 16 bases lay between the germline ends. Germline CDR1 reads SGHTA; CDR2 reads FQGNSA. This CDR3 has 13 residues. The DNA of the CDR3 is TGTGCCATCAGACGGGACTTACTCAATGAGCAGTTCTTC. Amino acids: CAIRRDLLNEQFF.

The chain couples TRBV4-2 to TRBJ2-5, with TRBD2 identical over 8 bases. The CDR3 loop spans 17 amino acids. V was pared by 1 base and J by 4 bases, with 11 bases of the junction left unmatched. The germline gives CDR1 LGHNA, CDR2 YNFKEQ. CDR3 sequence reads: CASSQGTSGSTGETQYF. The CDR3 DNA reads TGTGCCAGCAGCCAAGGCACTAGCGGCTCTACGGGAGAGACCCAGTACTTC.

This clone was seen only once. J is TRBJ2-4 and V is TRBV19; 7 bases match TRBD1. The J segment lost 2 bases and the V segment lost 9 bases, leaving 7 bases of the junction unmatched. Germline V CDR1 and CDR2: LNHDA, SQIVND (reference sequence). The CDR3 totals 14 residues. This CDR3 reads CASSPGQPKNIQYF. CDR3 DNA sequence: TGTGCCAGCTCTCCGGGACAGCCCAAAAACATTCAGTACTTC.

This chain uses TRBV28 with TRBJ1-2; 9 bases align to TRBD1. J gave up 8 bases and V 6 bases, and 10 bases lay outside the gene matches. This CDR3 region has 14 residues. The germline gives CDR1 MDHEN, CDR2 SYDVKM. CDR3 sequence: CASSLTQGAGGYTF. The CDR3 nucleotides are TGTGCCAGCAGCCTGACACAGGGGGCAGGGGGCTACACCTTC.